These 8 T cell receptor beta chains came from one sample sequenced in a study of PD-1 blockade in classical Hodgkin lymphoma. Profiled with immunoSEQ multiplex PCR; TCRdb holds only in-frame clones, not every one. The data contain around 40,000 clones, approximately 78% of them singletons. Each and every patient relapsed after autologous stem cell transplantation, and patients got differing brentuximab vedotin exposure. The sequences come from peripheral blood mononuclear cells (PBMCs), collected at baseline. The source of these receptors is a human donor with classical Hodgkin lymphoma.

This clone showed up just a few times. The chain couples TRBV2 to TRBJ1-2, with 7 bases that match TRBD1. This CDR3 has 15 amino acids. Trimming removed 7 bases from V and 4 bases from J; junction bases left unmatched: 12. Per the germline V gene, CDR1 is SNHLY and CDR2 is FYNNEI. CDR3 sequence (DNA): TGTGCCAGCACCTCAGGGGGGGCGCGGTCCTATGGCTACACCTTC. It yields the protein CASTSGGARSYGYTF.

The chain employs TRBV19 and TRBJ2-3, with D possibly called TRBD1 or TRBD2 (6 bases each). The CDR3 consists of 16 residues. Looked up from germline, CDR1 is LNHDA and CDR2 is SQIVND (reference sequence). The ends were cut back, 4 bases at V and 1 base at J, with 15 bases in the middle. The CDR3 sequence is CASSKVPGEGTDTQYF. Here the CDR3 DNA reads TGTGCCAGTAGTAAGGTCCCAGGGGAGGGCACAGATACGCAGTATTTT.

The chain employs TRBV10-3 and TRBJ2-7, with 13 nucleotides matching TRBD2. The germline CDR1 and CDR2 sequences are ENHRY and SYGVKD. With V trimmed by 6 bases and J by 5 bases, 7 bases remained unmatched. The CDR3 is 15 residues long. DNA for the CDR3: TGTGCCATCAGCCCTACTAGCGGGGGGGCCCACGAGCAGTACTTC. It is translated as CAISPTSGGAHEQYF.

The rearrangement uses TRBV27 and TRBJ2-7; possible D gene TRBD1, 5 bases. The CDR3 loop spans 14 amino acids. Germline V gene data show CDR1 as MNHEY and CDR2 as SMNVEV (reference sequence). V was trimmed by 3 bases and J by 2 bases, leaving 11 bases between them. CDR3 nucleotide sequence: TGTGCCAGCAGTTTTCTGGGCAGGGCCTACGAGCAGTACTTC. It yields the protein CASSFLGRAYEQYF.

This clone turned up a few times. The genes are TRBV18 and TRBJ2-1; no definite D call. From germline, CDR1 is KGHSH and CDR2 LQKENI. The V end lost 0 bases, the J end lost 10 bases, and 10 bases lay between the germline ends. The CDR3 consists of 13 residues. CDR3 DNA: TGTGCCAGCTCACCACCGTCTGGAGCGGAGCAGTTCTTC. This sequence encodes CASSPPSGAEQFF.

V is TRBV6-1 and J is TRBJ2-3; 7 bases map to TRBD1. Germline V gene lookup returns CDR1 MNHNS and CDR2 SASEGT. The CDR3 is 11 residues long. Germline trimming cut 8 bases from V and 4 bases from J; bases unmatched to any gene: 0. DNA of the CDR3: TGTGCCAGCGACAGGGCAGATACGCAGTATTTT. Protein product: CASDRADTQYF.

This chain uses TRBV18 with TRBJ2-7; maybe TRBD1 (5 bases). The CDR3 totals 13 residues. V lost 2 bases to trimming and J lost 6 bases, with 11 bases between them. Germline-derived CDR1 and CDR2 are KGHSH and LQKENI. CDR3 sequence reads: CASSPGASLEQYF. The CDR3 region has the DNA TGTGCCAGCTCACCAGGGGCATCTCTCGAGCAGTACTTC. Using reference TRBV18 and TRBJ2-7 for the parts outside the CDR3, the full variable domain is NAGVMQNPRHLVRRRGQEARLRCSPMKGHSHVYWYRQLPEEGLKFMVYLQKENIIDESGMPKERFSAEFPKEGPSILRIQQVVRGDSAAYFCASSPGASLEQYFGPGTRLTVT.

This clone is labeled as medium-sized (0.01 to 0.1%). The CDR3 DNA sequence: TGCAGCGTGGGGAGGGGGGCCTATGGCTACACCTTC. It is translated as CSVGRGAYGYTF. V is TRBV29-1 and J is TRBJ1-2, with D possibly being TRBD1 (6 bases). This CDR3 contains 12 residues. From germline, CDR1 is SQVTM and CDR2 ANQGSEA. Trimming cost V 6 bases and J 4 bases, with 12 bases left between them.